This T cell receptor (beta chain) was identified during a study of cytomegalovirus exposure and HLA in healthy donors. As for the study in general: Earlier, almost 120 million unique TCR beta sequences were recovered from roughly 180 million T cells by an analysis.

On this clone: Its antigen is as yet unknown.

Primers for the PCR totalled 60 Vbeta and 13 Jbeta. Clones were sequenced by immunoSEQ multiplex PCR, and TCRdb holds only the in-frame ones, with some missing. The repertoire holds tens of thousands of clones, 7.6% seen once, with 2.3% in the top ten. Study results and caveats: The study had only CMV serostatus as immune exposure information.

This CDR3 contains 13 residues. Per the germline V gene, CDR1 is SEHNR and CDR2 is FQNEAQ (reference sequence). Trimming left V 4 bases short and J 11 bases short, with 17 bases between. V usage is TRBV7-9 and J usage is TRBJ1-1, with a weak D call TRBD1 (6 bases). Sequencing was performed on PBMCs. This clonotype was obtained from a man aged 45 to 65 in good health and CMV-seronegative. The CDR3: CASSSGQLVRAFF. The CDR3 bases are TGTGCCAGCAGCTCCGGACAGTTAGTCCGGGCTTTCTTT.